These 15 T cell receptor beta chains were all obtained from the same sample, sequenced in a study of blood T cells in healthy people across ages. Alongside a J-beta primer mix, a sample-barcoded 5' primer served in a second PCR lasting about 7 to 11 cycles. TCRdb redid the calling of the 5' RACE reads with MiXCR, one entry per CDR3 protein. Here the sample spans about 1,500,000 distinct CDR3 sequences, 42% being singletons. Material: blood. Receptor source: a young woman in good health.

The chain recombines TRBV4-2 with TRBJ2-7, with TRBD2 as a possible D gene (7 bases). Germline V gene data show CDR1 as LGHNA and CDR2 as YNFKEQ. The CDR3 consists of 18 residues. V was cut by 1 base and J by 7 bases, with 26 bases left in between. CDR3 in amino acids: CASSQVRSGGAGPNEQYF. CDR3 nucleotides: TGTGCCAGCAGCCAAGTAAGAAGTGGGGGGGCCGGTCCCAATGAGCAGTACTTC.

A remark on this clonotype: Germline is not matched at one junction end, which may reflect a read error. V and J are TRBV4-1 and TRBJ2-1; TRBD2 matches at 8 bases. Germline lookup yields CDR1 MGHRA and CDR2 YSYEKL. CDR3 size: 16 residues. CDR3 region: CASSLASGLGRNEQFF. CDR3 nucleotide sequence: TGTGCCAGCAGCTTAGCTTCGGGACTAGGGCGCAATGAGCAGTTCTTC.

This clonotype occurred a few times. The chain couples TRBV10-3 to TRBJ1-2; 7 bases fit TRBD1. This CDR3 is built from 14 residues. V shed 5 bases and J 4 bases; nucleotides not matched to a gene: 7. Germline V lookup: CDR1 ENHRY, CDR2 SYGVKD. The CDR3 DNA sequence: TGTGCCATCAGTCCCACAGGGGAGGGCTATGGCTACACCTTC. This gives the protein CAISPTGEGYGYTF.

The V gene is TRBV4-1, the J gene TRBJ2-4; 10 bases align to TRBD1. The better agreement between TRBJ2-5 and the DNA end casts doubt on the J call. CDR1 and CDR2 from the germline V gene are MGHRA and YSYEKL. This CDR3 comprises 15 residues. Written as DNA, the CDR3 is TGCGCCAGCAGCCATGGGACAGGGGTTTTAGAGACCCAGTACTTC. Translation gives CASSHGTGVLETQYF.

The CDR3, as DNA: TGTGCCAGCAGTCCGGGACGGGCCTACAATGAGCAGTACTTC. This translates into CASSPGRAYNEQYF. V and J are TRBV2 and TRBJ2-7; perhaps D is TRBD1 or TRBD2 (5 bases each). The CDR3 has 14 residues. Trimming removed 5 bases from V and 7 bases from J, with 18 bases in between. The germline gives CDR1 SNHLY, CDR2 FYNNEI. The full variable domain, in which reference TRBV2 and TRBJ2-7 provide the parts outside the CDR3, is EPEVTQTPSHQVTQMGQEVILRCVPISNHLYFYWYRQILGQKVEFLVSFYNNEISEKSEIFDDQFSVERPDGSNFTLKIRSTKLEDSAMYFCASSPGRAYNEQYFGPGTRLTVT.

This clonotype has just a few counts. The chain combines TRBV28 with TRBJ2-7; TRBD2 matches 7 bases. The V gene end was trimmed by 11 bases and the J gene end by 2 bases; junction bases not matched to a gene: 12. CDR3 length equals 14 residues. CDR1 and CDR2 from the germline V gene are MDHEN and SYDVKM. The CDR3 reads CAGRSSGETYEQYF. The CDR3 DNA reads as TGTGCCGGGCGTTCTAGCGGAGAGACCTACGAGCAGTACTTC.

J is TRBJ2-1 and V is TRBV29-1, with TRBD2 matching over 13 bases. J was trimmed by 10 bases and V by 1 base; bases with no gene match: 10. Germline V CDR1 and CDR2: SQVTM, ANQGSEA. The length of the CDR3 is 16 residues. This CDR3 is CSVEGILAGGPYEQFF. CDR3 DNA: TGCAGCGTTGAAGGGATACTAGCGGGAGGGCCCTACGAGCAGTTCTTC.

The chain couples TRBV7-9 to TRBJ2-7; 10 bases map to TRBD2. From germline, CDR1 is SEHNR and CDR2 FQNEAQ (reference sequence). The CDR3 runs 16 residues. The V and J ends lost 5 bases and 1 base, in that order; junction bases with no gene match: 8. The CDR3 DNA reads as TGTGCCAGCAGCCCTAGAGCGGGGGGGCGGTCCTACGAGCAGTACTTC. Translating it yields CASSPRAGGRSYEQYF.

There are a few counts of this clonotype. Here the CDR3 DNA reads TGCGCCAGCAGCCAAATGGGGGCAGATACGCAGTATTTT. Protein sequence: CASSQMGADTQYF. The chain links TRBV4-1 to TRBJ2-3, with D perhaps TRBD1 or TRBD2 (5 bases each). V shed 2 bases and J shed 4 bases, with 7 bases lying between them. Germline CDR1 MGHRA, CDR2 YSYEKL. This CDR3 is 13 amino acids long.

This chain connects TRBV5-1 to TRBJ1-2; 9 positions agree with TRBD1. CDR3 length: 14 amino acids. The V gene's germline CDR1 is SGHRS and CDR2 YFSETQ. V dropped 4 bases and J dropped 5; count of bases not matched to a gene: 6. The CDR3 sequence is CASSGTGTGYGYTF. In DNA form, the CDR3 reads TGCGCCAGCAGCGGTACCGGGACAGGGTATGGCTACACCTTC.

The V call is TRBV5-6, the J call TRBJ2-1; the D gene could be TRBD1 or TRBD2 (6 bases each). Germline V gene data show CDR1 as SGHDT and CDR2 as YYEEEE. With 0 bases removed from V and 10 bases from J, the gap between germline ends came to 14 bases. The CDR3 consists of 14 residues. This CDR3 is CASSLAIGGAEQFF. The CDR3 coding sequence is TGTGCCAGCAGCTTGGCCATCGGGGGCGCCGAGCAGTTCTTC.

The table lists this clonotype with a few counts. The V gene is TRBV4-1, the J gene TRBJ2-5, with 13 nucleotides matching TRBD2. The CDR3 consists of 16 residues. The ends lost 0 bases at V and 10 bases at J; junction bases unmatched: 8. Germline CDR1 reads MGHRA; CDR2 reads YSYEKL. CDR3 sequence: CASSQERGTSGRDQYF. In DNA form, the CDR3 reads TGCGCCAGCAGCCAAGAGAGGGGCACTAGCGGGAGGGACCAGTACTTC.

A few counts support this clonotype. V usage is TRBV29-1 and J usage is TRBJ2-7; tentatively, D is TRBD1 or TRBD2 (5 bases each). The germline CDR1 and CDR2 sequences are SQVTM and ANQGSEA. V was pared by 4 bases and J by 2 bases, with 18 bases between. The CDR3 runs 15 residues. CDR3 nucleotide sequence: TGCAGCGTTGCAAAGGGACCGGGGCGAGCCTACGAGCAGTACTTC. This gives the protein CSVAKGPGRAYEQYF.

The chain has TRBV7-9 and TRBJ2-3; 16 bases line up with TRBD2. V trimming: 4 bases; J trimming: 7 bases; junction bases outside the gene matches: 11. This CDR3 region has 18 residues. The germline V gene has CDR1 SEHNR and CDR2 FQNEAQ (reference sequence). As DNA, the CDR3 is TGTGCCAGCAGCTCCAGTGGGGGACTAGCGGGGGGGCCACATACGCAGTATTTT. Protein sequence: CASSSSGGLAGGPHTQYF. Variable domain in full (rest from reference TRBV7-9 and TRBJ2-3): DTGVSQNPRHKITKRGQNVTFRCDPISEHNRLYWYRQTLGQGPEFLTYFQNEAQLEKSRLLSDRFSAERPKGSFSTLEIQRTEQGDSAMYLCASSSSGGLAGGPHTQYFGPGTRLTVL.

This chain joins TRBV6-5 and TRBJ1-6; TRBD1 agrees at 8 bases. Germline V gives CDR1 MNHEY, CDR2 SVGAGI. This CDR3 contains 15 residues. The junction had 17 bases not matched to a gene; V was cut back by 6 bases and J by 16 bases. The CDR3 protein is CASSDGTGAYTQLHF. The CDR3 DNA follows: TGTGCCAGCAGCGATGGGACAGGAGCTTACACACAGCTCCACTTT.